The subject of this entry is one T cell receptor (beta chain). The sample belongs to a study of patients and donors after allogeneic stem cell transplantation. The V gene's germline CDR1 is SGHVS and CDR2 FNYEAQ. V trimming: 2 bases; J trimming: 6 bases; junction bases outside the gene matches: 7. The CDR3 has 15 amino acids. MiXCR was run by TCRdb on the RT-PCR reads, yielding one entry per CDR3 protein. This sample yields about 40,000 distinct CDR3 sequences, of which roughly 29% are seen a single time; around 72% belongs to the top ten. Sequencing was performed on blood, either unsorted or a sorted T cell fraction (not recorded which). The chain employs TRBV7-6 and TRBJ1-1; 9 nucleotides match TRBD1. This receptor was obtained from a human donor who was either an allogeneic HSCT recipient or a stem cell or donor lymphocyte infusion donor (not recorded which). It is not recorded whose cells these are; they may come from a transplant donor. CDR3 in amino acids: CASSLKTGGRAEAFF. CDR3 nucleotides: TGTGCCAGCAGCTTAAAAACAGGGGGCAGGGCTGAAGCTTTCTTT.